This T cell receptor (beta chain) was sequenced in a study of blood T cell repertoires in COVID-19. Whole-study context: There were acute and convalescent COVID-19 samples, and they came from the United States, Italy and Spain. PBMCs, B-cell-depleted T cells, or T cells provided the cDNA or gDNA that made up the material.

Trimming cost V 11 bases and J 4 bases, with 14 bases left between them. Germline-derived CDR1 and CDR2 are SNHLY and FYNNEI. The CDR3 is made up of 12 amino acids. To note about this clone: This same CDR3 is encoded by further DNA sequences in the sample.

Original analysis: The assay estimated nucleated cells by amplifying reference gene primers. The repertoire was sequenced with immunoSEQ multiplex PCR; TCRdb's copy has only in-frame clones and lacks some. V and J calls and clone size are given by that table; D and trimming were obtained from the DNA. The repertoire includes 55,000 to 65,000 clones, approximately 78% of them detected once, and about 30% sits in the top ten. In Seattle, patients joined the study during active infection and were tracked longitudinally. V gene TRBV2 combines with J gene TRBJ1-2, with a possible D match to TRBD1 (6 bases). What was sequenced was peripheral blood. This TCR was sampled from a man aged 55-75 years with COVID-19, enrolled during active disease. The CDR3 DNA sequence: TGTGCCCGGGGGCGGGGGGCCTATGGCTACACCTTC. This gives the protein CARGRGAYGYTF.